This T cell receptor beta chain was sequenced in a study of shared clonotypes between healthy human individuals. Generated by immunoSEQ multiplex PCR, the TCRdb table keeps only in-frame clones and is missing some. The table shows about 530,000 clones, with about 75% occurring only once. The germline V gene has CDR1 MNHEY and CDR2 SVGAGI. CDR3 length: 15 amino acids. With 5 bases clipped from V and 4 bases from J, the junction kept 8 bases outside the gene matches. This receptor was identified in a woman in her 40s in good health. Some clones in this sample may be carry-over from other donors' samples. The chain employs TRBV6-5 and TRBJ2-7; 10 nucleotides match TRBD2. Sequencing was done on a sample of PBMCs. CDR3 DNA: TGTGCCAGCAGTGCCGCTAGCGGGAGTAGGTACGAGCAGTACTTC. Its protein product is CASSAASGSRYEQYF.